A single sample gave rise to the 28 T cell receptor beta chains below, sequenced in a study of shared clonotypes between healthy human individuals. TCRdb's table, derived via immunoSEQ multiplex PCR, lists solely in-frame clones and lacks some. The sample holds roughly 1 million clones, about 70% seen once. The sequenced sample was memory CD4+ T cells sorted from blood. Stated subset: CD45RA-negative fraction. All receptors derive from a man aged 18 to 30 in good health.

The J gene is TRBJ2-2, the V gene TRBV5-6, with D perhaps TRBD1 (6 bases). Germline V gene sequence: CDR1 SGHDT, CDR2 YYEEEE. The CDR3 has 17 amino acids. With 0 bases removed from V and 0 bases from J, the gap between germline ends came to 12 bases. This chain's CDR3 is CASSLVAGAANTGELFF. CDR3 in DNA: TGTGCCAGCAGCTTGGTAGCAGGGGCAGCGAACACCGGGGAGCTGTTTTTT.

This clone was picked up one time. The chain carries TRBV6-5 and TRBJ1-1; 9 bases map to TRBD1. J was trimmed by 4 bases and V by 6 bases; bases with no gene match: 6. Germline V gene lookup returns CDR1 MNHEY and CDR2 SVGAGI. The CDR3 has 14 amino acids. CDR3 sequence: CASSRGTGTTEAFF. The CDR3 DNA reads TGTGCCAGCAGCCGGGGGACAGGGACCACTGAAGCTTTCTTT.

The rearrangement links TRBV6-1 to TRBJ2-3; D unresolved. Trimming cost V 0 bases and J 0 bases, with 10 bases left between them. Germline V gene data show CDR1 as MNHNS and CDR2 as SASEGT. CDR3 size: 16 residues. The chain's CDR3 is CASSEARGWSTDTQYF. The CDR3 nucleotides are TGTGCCAGCAGTGAAGCGCGAGGCTGGAGCACAGATACGCAGTATTTT.

The CDR3 nucleotides read TGCGCCAGCAGCAAGGCAGATATGAACACTGAAGCTTTCTTT. Encoded protein: CASSKADMNTEAFF. The chain has TRBV5-1 and TRBJ1-1, with D uncertain. Trimming stripped 4 bases from V and 0 bases from J, with 10 bases between. CDR3 length: 14 residues. Germline CDR1 is SGHRS and CDR2 is YFSETQ.

This clone was seen at least ten times. The chain carries TRBV19 and TRBJ2-3; the D is unclear. V was trimmed by 1 base and J by 2 bases, leaving 10 bases between them. This CDR3 contains 15 residues. Germline CDR1 and CDR2: LNHDA and SQIVND (reference sequence). CDR3 DNA: TGTGCCAGTAGTATAGTGTCCGCCGCCACAGATACGCAGTATTTT. As protein: CASSIVSAATDTQYF.

V and J are TRBV4-3 and TRBJ1-2; possibly TRBD1 for D (5 bases). The germline V and J ends were trimmed by 0 bases and 6 bases, with 17 bases remaining between them. Germline CDR1 reads LGHNA; CDR2 reads YSLEER. The CDR3 totals 16 residues. CDR3 coding DNA: TGCGCCAGCAGCCAAGATGGTGCCAGGGCCGGAAATGGCTACACCTTC. Translated, it gives CASSQDGARAGNGYTF.

The chain couples TRBV6-1 to TRBJ2-3, with TRBD2 matching 14 bases. With 7 bases clipped from V and 3 bases from J, the junction kept 3 bases outside the gene matches. Looked up from germline, CDR1 is MNHNS and CDR2 is SASEGT. The CDR3 contains 15 residues. CDR3 residues: CASNGLAGGTDTQYF. The CDR3 coding sequence is TGTGCCAGCAATGGACTAGCGGGGGGAACAGATACGCAGTATTTT.

J is TRBJ1-1 and V is TRBV18; D is uncertain. Germline CDR1 reads KGHSH; CDR2 reads LQKENI. Trimming removed 4 bases from V and 3 bases from J, with 9 bases in between. The CDR3 sequence is 13 residues long. This chain's CDR3 is CASSQGVDTEAFF. In DNA form, the CDR3 reads TGTGCCAGCTCACAGGGAGTTGACACTGAAGCTTTCTTT.

The V gene is TRBV6-6, the J gene TRBJ1-5; D is unclear. The CDR3 length is 14 residues. V lost 1 base and J lost 0, with 4 bases in between. The germline V gene has CDR1 MNHNY and CDR2 SVGAGI (reference sequence). CDR3 DNA: TGTGCCAGCAGTTACTTGGATAGCAATCAGCCCCAGCATTTT. As protein: CASSYLDSNQPQHF.

The chain joins TRBV5-1 to TRBJ2-5; a weak D match, TRBD1 (5 bases). Germline loops: CDR1 SGHRS, CDR2 YFSETQ. Trimming removed 3 bases from V and 2 bases from J, with 14 bases in between. This CDR3 is built from 15 residues. CDR3: CASSSNFRVQETQYF. For the CDR3, the DNA is TGCGCCAGCAGCTCGAACTTCAGGGTTCAAGAGACCCAGTACTTC.

The chain links TRBV6-6 to TRBJ1-1; perhaps TRBD1 as D (5 bases). This CDR3 has 15 amino acids. The V gene's germline CDR1 is MNHNY and CDR2 SVGAGI (reference sequence). V was clipped by 6 bases and J by 2 bases, with 16 bases between them. CDR3 nucleotide sequence: TGTGCCAGCAGCCCTGAGAGGGGCCTTAACACTGAAGCTTTCTTT. This encodes CASSPERGLNTEAFF.

Only one count was recorded for this clone. This chain connects TRBV19 to TRBJ1-5; D gene unclear. The V gene lost 3 bases and the J gene lost 0 bases, with 24 bases spanning the gap. Per germline, CDR1 LNHDA and CDR2 SQIVND (reference sequence). This CDR3 is built from 20 residues. CDR3 residues: CASSIPADLRASFSNQPQHF. CDR3 coding DNA: TGTGCCAGTAGTATTCCCGCCGATTTGCGCGCCTCTTTTAGCAATCAGCCCCAGCATTTT.

The chain combines TRBV23-1 with TRBJ2-7; no clear D. TRBV23-1 has ORF status, its function being uncertain. The germline V and J ends were trimmed by 0 bases and 5 bases, with 2 bases remaining between them. CDR3 length: 11 amino acids. CDR3 sequence reads: CASSQSNEQYF. DNA of the CDR3: TGCGCCAGCAGTCAATCAAACGAGCAGTACTTC.

The gene calls are TRBV10-3 and TRBJ1-5; 7 bases are shared with TRBD1. The V segment lost 5 bases and the J segment 4 bases; nucleotides outside the gene matches: 5. CDR3 length: 14 residues. The V gene's germline CDR1 is ENHRY and CDR2 SYGVKD. The CDR3 DNA sequence: TGTGCCATCAGTACTACAGGGGAGAATCAGCCCCAGCATTTT. Its translation: CAISTTGENQPQHF.

This clone showed up just once. The sample carries other DNA sequences with the same CDR3. The rearrangement uses TRBV7-3 and TRBJ1-2, with TRBD1 identical over 7 bases. The CDR3 extends over 13 amino acids. Trimming cost V 0 bases and J 7 bases; bases outside gene matches: 2. The germline CDR1 and CDR2 sequences are SGHTA and FQGTGA. CDR3 sequence: CASSLTEGAGYTF. For the CDR3, the DNA is TGTGCCAGCAGCTTAACGGAGGGGGCTGGCTACACCTTC.

Concerning this clone itself: This sample also contains other DNA sequences that code for the same CDR3. This chain connects TRBV10-3 to TRBJ1-1; no reliable D call. Germline V gene sequence: CDR1 ENHRY, CDR2 SYGVKD. V lost 2 bases and J 6 bases, leaving 7 bases between the germline ends. The CDR3 totals 12 residues. The CDR3 coding sequence is TGTGCCATCAGTGAGAACAGCCCTGAAGCTTTCTTT. Its translation is CAISENSPEAFF.

The V call is TRBV7-3, the J call TRBJ1-6, with 7 bases matching TRBD1. Germline-derived CDR1 and CDR2 are SGHTA and FQGTGA. The CDR3 is 13 residues long. V trimming: 5 bases; J trimming: 8 bases; junction bases outside the gene matches: 3. The DNA for the CDR3 is TGTGCCAGCAGCAAAGACAGGGATTCACCCCTCCACTTT. Its translation is CASSKDRDSPLHF.

This chain connects TRBV4-1 to TRBJ2-1; the match to TRBD1 covers 9 bases. Trimming at V came to 1 base and at J to 4 bases, leaving 5 bases not matched to a gene. Germline CDR1 reads MGHRA; CDR2 reads YSYEKL. The CDR3 runs to 16 residues. The DNA of the CDR3 is TGCGCCAGCAGCCAAGGTCGAGGGACAGGGTACAATGAGCAGTTCTTC. Residues: CASSQGRGTGYNEQFF.

The V and J genes are TRBV7-2 and TRBJ2-3, with TRBD1 as a possible D gene (7 bases). Germline CDR1 SGHTA, CDR2 FQGNSA. The CDR3 is made up of 16 amino acids. Trimming removed 1 base at V and 4 bases at J, with 15 bases between. DNA for the CDR3: TGTGCCAGCAGCTTAGATCTCAGGGGGGCAGCAGATACGCAGTATTTT. This sequence encodes CASSLDLRGAADTQYF. Variable domain in full (rest from reference TRBV7-2 and TRBJ2-3): GAGVSQSPSNKVTEKGKDVELRCDPISGHTALYWYRQSLGQGLEFLIYFQGNSAPDKSGLPSDRFSAERTGGSVSTLTIQRTQQEDSAVYLCASSLDLRGAADTQYFGPGTRLTVL.

The chain carries TRBV6-1 and TRBJ1-1, with no clear D. Trimming removed 4 bases from V and 4 bases from J, with 4 bases in between. This CDR3 has 11 residues. Germline CDR1 and CDR2: MNHNS and SASEGT. This chain's CDR3 is CASSGFTEAFF. The CDR3 nucleotides read TGTGCCAGCAGTGGATTCACTGAAGCTTTCTTT.

This rearrangement joins TRBV28 to TRBJ1-3; 7 positions agree with TRBD1. This CDR3 comprises 15 residues. V shed 6 bases, J shed 0 bases, and the junction held 5 bases outside the gene matches. Per germline, CDR1 MDHEN and CDR2 SYDVKM. CDR3 in amino acids: CASREGTVSGNTIYF. The CDR3 nucleotides are TGTGCCAGCAGAGAGGGGACAGTCTCTGGAAACACCATATATTTT.

V and J are TRBV2 and TRBJ2-3; 9 nucleotides match TRBD2. Germline-derived CDR1 and CDR2 are SNHLY and FYNNEI. Trimming took 6 bases from V and 6 from J; bases not matched to a gene: 19. The CDR3 consists of 18 residues. Written as DNA, the CDR3 is TGTGCCAGCAGAACAAACCGGGCTAGCGGGGCCCTCCCGGATACGCAGTATTTT. Translating it yields CASRTNRASGALPDTQYF.

The chain links TRBV18 to TRBJ1-2; D gene ambiguous. The CDR3 runs to 17 residues. Trimming took off 3 bases at V and 1 base at J, with 18 bases between the two ends. Germline V lookup: CDR1 KGHSH, CDR2 LQKENI. For the CDR3, the DNA is TGTGCCAGCTCACCCGGGTCGCCGAGCAAGAATAACTATGGCTACACCTTC. This encodes CASSPGSPSKNNYGYTF. The full variable domain, in which reference TRBV18 and TRBJ1-2 provide the parts outside the CDR3, is NAGVMQNPRHLVRRRGQEARLRCSPMKGHSHVYWYRQLPEEGLKFMVYLQKENIIDESGMPKERFSAEFPKEGPSILRIQQVVRGDSAAYFCASSPGSPSKNNYGYTFGSGTRLTVV.

This chain connects TRBV7-9 to TRBJ2-6; the match to TRBD2 covers 10 bases. V lost 7 bases to trimming and J lost 0 bases; unmatched junction nucleotides: 9. Germline V gives CDR1 SEHNR, CDR2 FQNEAQ (reference sequence). This CDR3 is 18 amino acids long. This chain's CDR3 is CASIRGPSGSSGANVLTF. DNA for the CDR3: TGTGCCAGCATACGAGGCCCTAGCGGGAGCTCTGGGGCCAACGTCCTGACTTTC.

The V and J genes are TRBV4-1 and TRBJ1-2; no firm D call. This CDR3 spans 15 amino acids. V lost 1 base to trimming and J lost 2 bases, with 11 bases between them. The germline gives CDR1 MGHRA, CDR2 YSYEKL. The CDR3 here is CASSQAEQLNYGYTF. The CDR3 coding sequence is TGCGCCAGCAGCCAAGCAGAACAGCTGAACTATGGCTACACCTTC.

This chain joins TRBV11-2 and TRBJ2-6; no firm D call. V lost 4 bases, J lost 0 bases, and 19 bases lay in between. Per the germline V gene, CDR1 is SGHAT and CDR2 is FQNNGV. CDR3 length: 19 amino acids. Written as DNA, the CDR3 is TGTGCCAGCAGCTCTCTTTCCTTGGGTGAGGCCTCTGGGGCCAACGTCCTGACTTTC. Translating gives CASSSLSLGEASGANVLTF. Supplemented by reference TRBV11-2 and TRBJ2-6, the full variable domain reads EAGVAQSPRYKIIEKRQSVAFWCNPISGHATLYWYQQILGQGPKLLIQFQNNGVVDDSQLPKDRFSAERLKGVDSTLKIQPAKLEDSAVYLCASSSLSLGEASGANVLTFGAGSRLTVL.

This chain connects TRBV15 to TRBJ2-3; D possibly corresponds to TRBD1 (6 bases). Germline V gene data show CDR1 as LNHNV and CDR2 as YYDKDF (reference sequence). The CDR3 extends over 13 amino acids. The V gene lost 2 bases and the J gene lost 6 bases, with 9 bases spanning the gap. The CDR3 bases are TGTGCCACCAGCAGATTCCAGGGGGATACGCAGTATTTT. Translated, it gives CATSRFQGDTQYF.

The chain links TRBV18 to TRBJ2-7, with 11 bases identical to TRBD2. Germline trimming cut 3 bases from V and 2 bases from J; bases unmatched to any gene: 6. Per germline, CDR1 KGHSH and CDR2 LQKENI. CDR3 length: 16 residues. CDR3 amino acids: CASSPGATSGTYEQYF. The CDR3 nucleotides read TGTGCCAGCTCACCGGGAGCGACTAGCGGGACCTACGAGCAGTACTTC.